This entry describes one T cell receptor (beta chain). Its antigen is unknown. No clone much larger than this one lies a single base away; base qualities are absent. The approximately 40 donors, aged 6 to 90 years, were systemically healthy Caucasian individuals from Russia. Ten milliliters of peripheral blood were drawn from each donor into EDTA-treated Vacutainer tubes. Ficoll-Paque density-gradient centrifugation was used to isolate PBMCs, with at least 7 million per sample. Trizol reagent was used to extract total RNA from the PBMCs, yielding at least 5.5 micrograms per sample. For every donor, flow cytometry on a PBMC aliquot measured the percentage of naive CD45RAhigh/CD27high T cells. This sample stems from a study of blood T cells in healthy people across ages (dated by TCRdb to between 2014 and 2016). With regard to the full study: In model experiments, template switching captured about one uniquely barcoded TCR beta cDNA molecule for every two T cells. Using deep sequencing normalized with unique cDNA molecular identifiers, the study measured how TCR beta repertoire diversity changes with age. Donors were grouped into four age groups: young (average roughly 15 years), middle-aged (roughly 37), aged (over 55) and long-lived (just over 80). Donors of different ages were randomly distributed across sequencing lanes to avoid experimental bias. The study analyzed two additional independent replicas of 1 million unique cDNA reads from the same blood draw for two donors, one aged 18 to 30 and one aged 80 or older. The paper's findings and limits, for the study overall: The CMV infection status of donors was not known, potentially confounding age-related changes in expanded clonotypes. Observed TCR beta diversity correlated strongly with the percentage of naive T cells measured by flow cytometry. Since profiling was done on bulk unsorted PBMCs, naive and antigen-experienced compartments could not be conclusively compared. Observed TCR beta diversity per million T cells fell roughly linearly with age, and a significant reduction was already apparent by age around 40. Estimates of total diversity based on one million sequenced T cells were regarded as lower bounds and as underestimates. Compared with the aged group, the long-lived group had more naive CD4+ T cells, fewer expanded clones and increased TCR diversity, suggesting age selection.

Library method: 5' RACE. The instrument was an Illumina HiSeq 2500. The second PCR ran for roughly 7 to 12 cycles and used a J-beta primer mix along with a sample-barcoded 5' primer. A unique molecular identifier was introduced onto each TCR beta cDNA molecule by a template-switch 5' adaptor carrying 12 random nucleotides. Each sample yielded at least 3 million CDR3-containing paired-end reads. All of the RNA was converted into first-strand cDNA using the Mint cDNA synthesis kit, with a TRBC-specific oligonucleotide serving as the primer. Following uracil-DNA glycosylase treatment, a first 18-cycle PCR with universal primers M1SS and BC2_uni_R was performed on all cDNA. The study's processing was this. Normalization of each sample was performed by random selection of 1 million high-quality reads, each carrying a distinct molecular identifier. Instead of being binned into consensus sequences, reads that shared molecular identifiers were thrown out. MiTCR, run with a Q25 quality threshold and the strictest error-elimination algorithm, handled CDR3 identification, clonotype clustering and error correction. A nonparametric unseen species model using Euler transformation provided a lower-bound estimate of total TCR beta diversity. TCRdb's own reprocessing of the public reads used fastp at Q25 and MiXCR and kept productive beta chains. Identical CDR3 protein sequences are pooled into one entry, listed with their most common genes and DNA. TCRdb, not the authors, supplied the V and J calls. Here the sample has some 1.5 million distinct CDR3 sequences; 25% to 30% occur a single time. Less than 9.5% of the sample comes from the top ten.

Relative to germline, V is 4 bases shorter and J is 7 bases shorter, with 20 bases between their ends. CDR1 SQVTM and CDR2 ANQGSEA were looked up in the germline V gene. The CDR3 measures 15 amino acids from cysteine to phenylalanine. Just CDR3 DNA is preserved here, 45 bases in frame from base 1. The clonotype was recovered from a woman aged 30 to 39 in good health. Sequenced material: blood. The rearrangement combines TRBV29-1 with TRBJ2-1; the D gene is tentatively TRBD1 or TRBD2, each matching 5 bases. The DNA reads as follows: TGCAGCGTTGTGGGGGTTGGTCGGCGAAGAAATGAGCAGTTCTTC. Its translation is CSVVGVGRRRNEQFF.